This passage covers 7 T cell receptor beta chains from one sample sequenced in a study of T cell changes during pregnancy in multiple sclerosis. Measured with immunoSEQ multiplex PCR; TCRdb has only the in-frame clones, and not every one. Found here are tens of thousands of clones, less than 95% of them singletons; the top ten hold 2% to 3%. The sequences come from CD8+ T cells from peripheral blood mononuclear cells, collected after pregnancy. Receptors originate from a female donor with multiple sclerosis, enrolled in a pregnancy study.

The chain uses TRBV6-1 and TRBJ2-7; D is perhaps TRBD2 (6 bases). The CDR3 consists of 13 residues. Germline V gene sequence: CDR1 MNHNS, CDR2 SASEGT. The V gene lost 8 bases and the J gene lost 0 bases, with 11 bases spanning the gap. The CDR3 nucleotides are TGTGCCAGCGAAACGGGGGACTCCTACGAGCAGTACTTC. Residues: CASETGDSYEQYF.

V gene TRBV5-4 combines with J gene TRBJ2-1; the match to TRBD2 covers 12 bases. Per germline, CDR1 SGHNT and CDR2 YYREEE (reference sequence). CDR3 length: 17 amino acids. V dropped 0 bases and J dropped 2; count of bases not matched to a gene: 3. CDR3 amino acids: CASSLGTSGKPYNEQFF. The CDR3 nucleotides are TGTGCCAGCAGCTTGGGGACTAGCGGGAAACCCTACAATGAGCAGTTCTTC.

V is TRBV15 and J is TRBJ2-5, with TRBD2 identical over 8 bases. The CDR3 contains 17 residues. J gave up 5 bases and V 0 bases, and 11 bases lay outside the gene matches. The V gene's germline CDR1 is LNHNV and CDR2 YYDKDF (reference sequence). CDR3 sequence reads: CATSRDPGERGRETQYF. The CDR3 coding sequence is TGTGCCACCAGCAGAGATCCGGGGGAGCGGGGGCGGGAGACCCAGTACTTC.

This rearrangement joins TRBV7-8 to TRBJ2-7, with D perhaps TRBD1 (5 bases). Trimming stripped 5 bases from V and 0 bases from J, with 8 bases between. Germline lookup yields CDR1 SGHVS and CDR2 FQNEAQ. This CDR3 has 13 amino acids. CDR3 DNA sequence: TGTGCCAGCAGCCCGGACACCTCCTACGAGCAGTACTTC. The encoded protein is CASSPDTSYEQYF.

The rearrangement links TRBV2 to TRBJ2-7, with 9 bases lining up with TRBD1. V shed 8 bases, J shed 0 bases, and the junction held 5 bases outside the gene matches. This CDR3 comprises 14 residues. Per the germline V gene, CDR1 is SNHLY and CDR2 is FYNNEI. In DNA, the CDR3 is TGTGCCAGCGGGGGACAGGGTCTCTCCTACGAGCAGTACTTC. Protein: CASGGQGLSYEQYF.

This chain uses TRBV7-9 with TRBJ2-3; 7 bases are shared with TRBD2. The germline gives CDR1 SEHNR, CDR2 FQNEAQ (reference sequence). The V segment lost 8 bases and the J segment 1 base; nucleotides outside the gene matches: 9. CDR3 length: 15 amino acids. As DNA, the CDR3 is TGTGCCAGCGGTGTTTTGGCGGGAGGCACAGATACGCAGTATTTT. It encodes CASGVLAGGTDTQYF.

The chain has TRBV5-1 and TRBJ2-2; D is perhaps TRBD2 (5 bases). In germline, CDR1 is SGHRS, CDR2 YFSETQ. Trimming shortened V by 4 bases and J by 7 bases, and 11 bases separated the two germline ends. CDR3 length: 13 residues. CDR3 DNA: TGCGCCAGCAGCGCCGGACTGAACGGGGAGCTGTTTTTT. Translated, it gives CASSAGLNGELFF.